These 23 T cell receptor beta chains share one sample of origin, sequenced in a study of cytomegalovirus exposure and HLA in healthy donors. Primers for the PCR totalled 60 Vbeta and 13 Jbeta. The table came from immunoSEQ multiplex PCR; TCRdb's copy has only in-frame clones and leaves some out. The data show about 230,000 clones, with around four fifths seen just once and roughly 0.58% held by the top ten. Sequenced material: PBMCs. The receptors stem from a woman between 40 and 55 years old in good health and CMV-seronegative.

This clone was seen a single time. Other DNA sequences in this sample translate to the same CDR3. This chain links TRBV30 with TRBJ1-2; possibly TRBD1 for D (5 bases). Germline values: CDR1 GTSNPN, CDR2 SVGIG (reference sequence). Deletions cut 1 base from V and 4 bases from J, with 7 bases between. CDR3 length: 12 residues. The CDR3 DNA is TGTGCCTGGAGTGCTGACAGCTATGGCTACACCTTC. It is translated as CAWSADSYGYTF.

V usage is TRBV7-9 and J usage is TRBJ2-1; TRBD1 matches at 10 bases. CDR3 length: 14 amino acids. V lost 7 bases to trimming and J lost 10 bases; unmatched junction nucleotides: 10. CDR1 is SEHNR, CDR2 FQNEAQ, per germline (reference sequence). The CDR3 DNA follows: TGTGCCAGCACCTGGACAGGGGGAGGCGAAGAGCAGTTCTTC. It specifies CASTWTGGGEEQFF. The whole variable domain, remainder taken from reference TRBV7-9 and TRBJ2-1, is DTGVSQNPRHKITKRGQNVTFRCDPISEHNRLYWYRQTLGQGPEFLTYFQNEAQLEKSRLLSDRFSAERPKGSFSTLEIQRTEQGDSAMYLCASTWTGGGEEQFFGPGTRLTVL.

The chain links TRBV7-9 to TRBJ1-1; D unclear. The ends were cut back, 4 bases at V and 3 bases at J, with 9 bases in the middle. The CDR3 totals 13 residues. Germline V CDR1 and CDR2: SEHNR, FQNEAQ (reference sequence). The CDR3 DNA follows: TGTGCCAGCAGCTCCCGCCGAGACACTGAAGCTTTCTTT. It encodes CASSSRRDTEAFF.

Only one count was recorded for this clone. CDR3 sequence reads: CASSLGTSGDNEQFF. The CDR3 DNA follows: TGTGCCAGCAGCTTAGGGACTAGCGGGGACAATGAGCAGTTCTTC. V is TRBV5-8 and J is TRBJ2-1, with 13 bases identical to TRBD2. The CDR3 is 15 amino acids. J gave up 5 bases and V 2 bases, and 1 base lay outside the gene matches. Germline V gene lookup returns CDR1 SGHTS and CDR2 YDEGEE.

In its sample, this clone was seen once. V and J are TRBV19 and TRBJ2-3; D is perhaps TRBD1 (6 bases). V dropped 6 bases and J dropped 1 base, with 8 bases sitting between them. The CDR3 is 13 residues long. From germline, CDR1 is LNHDA and CDR2 SQIVND (reference sequence). CDR3 residues: CASRRTGTDTQYF. The CDR3 nucleotides are TGTGCCAGTAGACGGACAGGCACAGATACGCAGTATTTT.

The DNA of the CDR3 is TGTGCCAGCAGCCATAGGACAGGGGTCCTGTCCTACGAGCAGTACTTC. It translates to CASSHRTGVLSYEQYF. The chain has TRBV14 and TRBJ2-7; 9 bases map to TRBD1. J gave up 1 base and V 3 bases, and 7 bases lay outside the gene matches. The CDR3 contains 16 residues. CDR1 SGHDN and CDR2 FVKESK come from the germline V gene.

The rearrangement joins TRBV6-1 to TRBJ1-5, with 11 bases that match TRBD1. The CDR3 loop spans 14 amino acids. Losses at the gene ends were 7 bases for V and 7 bases for J; bases not matched to a gene: 6. Per the germline V gene, CDR1 is MNHNS and CDR2 is SASEGT. The CDR3 DNA sequence: TGTGCCAGCAAAGCAGGGACAGGGGGACAGCCCCAGCATTTT. Its protein is CASKAGTGGQPQHF.

This clone was found once. The chain combines TRBV2 with TRBJ1-6, with no clear D. There are 14 residues in the CDR3. Germline V gives CDR1 SNHLY, CDR2 FYNNEI. V dropped 0 bases and J dropped 4 bases, with 4 bases sitting between them. The CDR3 DNA follows: TGTGCCAGCAGTGAAGCACGGTATAATTCACCCCTCCACTTT. As protein: CASSEARYNSPLHF. Variable domain in full (rest from reference TRBV2 and TRBJ1-6): EPEVTQTPSHQVTQMGQEVILRCVPISNHLYFYWYRQILGQKVEFLVSFYNNEISEKSEIFDDQFSVERPDGSNFTLKIRSTKLEDSAMYFCASSEARYNSPLHFGNGTRLTVT.

This rearrangement joins TRBV28 to TRBJ2-2, with D hard to call. The CDR3 contains 13 residues. The germline CDR1 and CDR2 sequences are MDHEN and SYDVKM. The V gene lost 3 bases and the J gene lost 2 bases, with 4 bases spanning the gap. CDR3 coding DNA: TGTGCCAGCAGTTTCTCCAACACCGGGGAGCTGTTTTTT. It encodes CASSFSNTGELFF.

V usage is TRBV7-3 and J usage is TRBJ2-3; a weak D match, TRBD2 (7 bases). The germline V gene has CDR1 SGHTA and CDR2 FQGTGA. The CDR3 spans 15 residues. Trimming left V 6 bases short and J 4 bases short, with 17 bases between. CDR3 nucleotide sequence: TGTGCCAGCAGGAGAGGGGGGGGGCGAGCAGATACGCAGTATTTT. It specifies CASRRGGGRADTQYF.

V is TRBV5-8 and J is TRBJ2-6; D gene ambiguous. Germline lookup yields CDR1 SGHTS and CDR2 YDEGEE. The V end was cut by 2 bases, the J end by 2 bases, with 14 bases between. This CDR3 is 17 amino acids long. DNA for the CDR3: TGTGCCAGCAGCTTAGTGAGCTGGGCGCCTGGGGCCAACGTCCTGACTTTC. It translates to CASSLVSWAPGANVLTF.

The table lists this clone with a few counts. V usage is TRBV4-3 and J usage is TRBJ2-3, with 15 positions matching TRBD2. The CDR3 length is 17 residues. In germline, CDR1 is LGHNA, CDR2 YSLEER. The V segment lost 4 bases and the J segment 5 bases; nucleotides outside the gene matches: 7. This chain's CDR3 is CASSPGWGLAGGDTQYF. The CDR3 nucleotides are TGCGCCAGCAGCCCAGGTTGGGGACTAGCGGGGGGAGATACGCAGTATTTT.

This clone was detected only once. CDR3 in DNA: TGTGCCAGCAGCCCGGGGACAGGGGTCCCAATCCCCCAGCATTTT. This encodes CASSPGTGVPIPQHF. This chain joins TRBV7-2 and TRBJ1-5, with TRBD1 identical over 10 bases. This CDR3 comprises 15 residues. V shed 5 bases, J shed 10 bases, and the junction held 11 bases outside the gene matches. Germline V CDR1 and CDR2: SGHTA, FQGNSA. Full variable domain (remainder filled in from reference TRBV7-2 and TRBJ1-5): GAGVSQSPSNKVTEKGKDVELRCDPISGHTALYWYRQSLGQGLEFLIYFQGNSAPDKSGLPSDRFSAERTGGSVSTLTIQRTQQEDSAVYLCASSPGTGVPIPQHFGDGTRLSIL.

V gene TRBV10-3 combines with J gene TRBJ2-1; TRBD2 aligns across 10 bases. This CDR3 contains 16 residues. V dropped 6 bases and J dropped 8; count of bases not matched to a gene: 13. Germline V gene lookup returns CDR1 ENHRY and CDR2 SYGVKD. CDR3 sequence: CAIRPGASGGRDEQFF. In DNA form, the CDR3 reads TGTGCCATCAGACCCGGGGCTAGCGGGGGTCGGGATGAGCAGTTCTTC.

The chain is built from TRBV2 and TRBJ2-4, with 7 bases fitting TRBD2. In germline, CDR1 is SNHLY, CDR2 FYNNEI. CDR3 length: 14 amino acids. J gave up 0 bases and V 11 bases, and 7 bases lay outside the gene matches. The CDR3, as DNA: TGTGCCGGGGGGGACGGACTAGCCAAAAACATTCAGTACTTC. It encodes CAGGDGLAKNIQYF. The full variable domain, in which reference TRBV2 and TRBJ2-4 provide the parts outside the CDR3, is EPEVTQTPSHQVTQMGQEVILRCVPISNHLYFYWYRQILGQKVEFLVSFYNNEISEKSEIFDDQFSVERPDGSNFTLKIRSTKLEDSAMYFCAGGDGLAKNIQYFGAGTRLSVL.

The chain employs TRBV5-1 and TRBJ2-1; D is perhaps TRBD1 (6 bases). V dropped 0 bases and J dropped 12 bases, with 19 bases sitting between them. CDR3 length: 15 amino acids. Germline loops: CDR1 SGHRS, CDR2 YFSETQ. The CDR3 sequence: CASSLATGQSDGQFF. The DNA for the CDR3 is TGCGCCAGCAGCTTGGCCACAGGACAGTCAGATGGGCAGTTCTTC.

Regarding this clone: Other DNA sequences in this sample translate to the same CDR3. The chain links TRBV28 to TRBJ1-1, with 7 bases fitting TRBD1. The germline CDR1 and CDR2 sequences are MDHEN and SYDVKM. Germline trimming cut 6 bases from V and 7 bases from J; bases unmatched to any gene: 8. The CDR3 runs to 13 residues. CDR3 residues: CASSRIQGLEAFF. The CDR3 coding sequence is TGTGCCAGCAGCCGCATACAGGGGCTTGAAGCTTTCTTT.

The chain has TRBV6-5 and TRBJ1-1; D possibly corresponds to TRBD1 (6 bases). Germline-derived CDR1 and CDR2 are MNHEY and SVGAGI. CDR3 size: 13 residues. V was shortened by 7 bases and J by 1 base, with 10 bases between the two germline ends. This chain's CDR3 is CASKRQANTEAFF. CDR3 nucleotide sequence: TGTGCCAGCAAGAGACAGGCGAACACTGAAGCTTTCTTT.

The chain recombines TRBV6-1 with TRBJ2-3, with 7 bases lining up with TRBD1. V dropped 6 bases and J dropped 0; count of bases not matched to a gene: 0. Germline loops: CDR1 MNHNS, CDR2 SASEGT. The CDR3 has 13 residues. CDR3 protein: CASRDRSTDTQYF. Written as DNA, the CDR3 is TGTGCCAGCAGGGACAGGAGCACAGATACGCAGTATTTT.

The chain couples TRBV19 to TRBJ1-2; D is uncertain. This CDR3 is built from 11 residues. Germline V gene sequence: CDR1 LNHDA, CDR2 SQIVND (reference sequence). Trimming removed 8 bases at V and 1 base at J, with 5 bases between. The CDR3, as DNA: TGTGCCAGTGAGTTTAACTATGGCTACACCTTC. Translation: CASEFNYGYTF. The whole variable domain, filled in from reference TRBV19 and TRBJ1-2, reads DGGITQSPKYLFRKEGQNVTLSCEQNLNHDAMYWYRQDPGQGLRLIYYSQIVNDFQKGDIAEGYSVSREKKESFPLTVTSAQKNPTAFYLCASEFNYGYTFGSGTRLTVV.

The chain links TRBV5-1 to TRBJ2-7; 9 bases map to TRBD2. Germline V lookup: CDR1 SGHRS, CDR2 YFSETQ. The CDR3 has 16 residues. The ends lost 1 base at V and 1 base at J; junction bases unmatched: 6. The CDR3 reads CASSLLSSGVSYEQYF. In nucleotides, the CDR3 is TGCGCCAGCAGCTTGTTGTCTAGCGGGGTATCCTACGAGCAGTACTTC.

This clone was seen a handful of times. V is TRBV7-9 and J is TRBJ1-1, with D maybe TRBD1 (6 bases). This CDR3 has 15 amino acids. Germline lookup yields CDR1 SEHNR and CDR2 FQNEAQ (reference sequence). Between the trimmed V and J ends, which lost 5 bases and 1 base, there was a span of 14 bases. The CDR3 loop is CASSPTRQANTEAFF. CDR3 DNA: TGTGCCAGCAGCCCCACCCGACAGGCGAACACTGAAGCTTTCTTT.

In its sample, this clone was seen a few times. At the DNA level, this CDR3 is encoded by other sequences in the same sample as well. DNA for the CDR3: TGCGCCAGCAGCCAAGACAGGGTTGGAAACACCATATATTTT. Amino acid sequence: CASSQDRVGNTIYF. This chain links TRBV4-3 with TRBJ1-3, with a tentative D call TRBD1 (5 bases). This CDR3 contains 14 residues. The V end was cut by 0 bases, the J end by 3 bases, with 6 bases between. Germline V gives CDR1 LGHNA, CDR2 YSLEER.